The 13 T cell receptor beta chains listed next were all sequenced from one sample in a study of T cell responses to AZD1222 COVID-19 vaccine. Libraries were prepared by immunoSEQ multiplex PCR; TCRdb keeps only in-frame clonotypes and omits some of them. Here the sample spans 150,000 to 170,000 clones, 85% to 90% being singletons. The sequences come from peripheral blood, collected on day 0 of MenACWY control vaccination. Receptors were obtained from an adult in good health.

About this clone: At one of its ends the junction is not consistent with the germline gene, which may arise from a read error. The chain recombines TRBV28 with TRBJ1-3; D possibly corresponds to TRBD1 (5 bases). CDR1 MDHEN and CDR2 SYDVKM come from the germline V gene. This CDR3 contains 14 residues. The CDR3 nucleotides read TGTGCCAGCAACCCTCAGGGTGGTGGAAACACCATGTATTTT. This encodes CASNPQGGGNTMYF.

This clone was observed a single time. This chain joins TRBV11-2 and TRBJ2-1; maybe TRBD1 (6 bases). The V end was cut by 1 base, the J end by 12 bases, with 7 bases between. CDR1 is SGHAT, CDR2 FQNNGV, per germline. The CDR3 consists of 11 residues. The CDR3 coding sequence is TGTGCCAGCAGCTTAGTCAGGGGGCAGTTCTTC. Amino acid sequence: CASSLVRGQFF.

The genes are TRBV5-6 and TRBJ2-5; D possibly corresponds to TRBD2 (6 bases). Trimming took 0 bases from V and 5 from J, leaving 17 bases between them. Per the germline V gene, CDR1 is SGHDT and CDR2 is YYEEEE. This CDR3 has 16 residues. CDR3 coding DNA: TGTGCCAGCAGCTTGGTGTGGGCGGGAAGAGAGGAGACCCAGTACTTC. Protein product: CASSLVWAGREETQYF.

This clone occurred a few times. V gene TRBV27 combines with J gene TRBJ2-1; possibly TRBD1 for D (5 bases). CDR3 length: 13 residues. V was cut by 7 bases and J by 5 bases, with 12 bases left in between. The germline V gene encodes CDR1 MNHEY and CDR2 SMNVEV (reference sequence). CDR3 in DNA: TGTGCCAGCACTCCCGACAGCCACAATGAGCAGTTCTTC. Translation: CASTPDSHNEQFF.

The chain is built from TRBV5-4 and TRBJ2-5; possible D gene TRBD2, 6 bases. This CDR3 comprises 13 residues. The V gene's germline CDR1 is SGHNT and CDR2 YYREEE (reference sequence). Trimming took 4 bases from V and 4 from J, leaving 11 bases between them. The CDR3 DNA follows: TGTGCCAGCAGCCAGGGACTCCGAGAGACCCAGTACTTC. The encoded protein is CASSQGLRETQYF.

This chain links TRBV7-8 with TRBJ2-1, with a weak D call TRBD1 (5 bases). This CDR3 is 15 amino acids long. The V end lost 0 bases, the J end lost 2 bases, and 8 bases lay between the germline ends. Germline V CDR1 and CDR2: SGHVS, FQNEAQ. DNA of the CDR3: TGTGCCAGCAGCTTAGCCGAGACAGCCTACAATGAGCAGTTCTTC. This codes for CASSLAETAYNEQFF.

V is TRBV6-1 and J is TRBJ1-1; no definite D call. The CDR3 contains 14 residues. The germline V and J ends were trimmed by 2 bases and 8 bases, with 15 bases remaining between them. Per the germline V gene, CDR1 is MNHNS and CDR2 is SASEGT. CDR3 bases: TGTGCCAGCAGTGAAATGGCCGCTATCAGGGAAGCTTTCTTT. This encodes CASSEMAAIREAFF.

The chain couples TRBV4-3 to TRBJ2-7, with D possibly being TRBD2 (5 bases). V was shortened by 3 bases and J by 2 bases, with 14 bases between the two germline ends. This CDR3 is built from 15 residues. Germline-derived CDR1 and CDR2 are LGHNA and YSLEER. CDR3 protein: CASSQLRSSAYEQYF. In DNA, the CDR3 is TGCGCCAGCAGCCAGCTCCGGAGTAGCGCCTACGAGCAGTACTTC.

The rearrangement links TRBV28 to TRBJ2-4, with D unclear. The V gene lost 6 bases and the J gene lost 8 bases, with 17 bases spanning the gap. Germline CDR1 MDHEN, CDR2 SYDVKM. This CDR3 comprises 14 residues. The DNA for the CDR3 is TGTGCCAGCAGGCCTCCCCTTCCAATGGACATTCAGTACTTC. It yields the protein CASRPPLPMDIQYF. The whole variable domain, remainder taken from reference TRBV28 and TRBJ2-4, is DVKVTQSSRYLVKRTGEKVFLECVQDMDHENMFWYRQDPGLGLRLIYFSYDVKMKEKGDIPEGYSVSREKKERFSLILESASTNQTSMYLCASRPPLPMDIQYFGAGTRLSVL.

As for this clone: One end of the junction varies from germline; a read error may be responsible. V is TRBV7-2 and J is TRBJ1-1; D ambiguous. CDR3 length equals 15 residues. CDR1 is SGHTA, CDR2 FQGNSA, per germline. The CDR3 region is CASRLGRTTYTEAFF. The CDR3 DNA follows: TGTGCCAGCAGGTTAGGACGGACTACTTACACTGAAGCTTTCTTT.

This clone has a single count. Here the CDR3 DNA reads TGTGCCAGCAGCCCCAGAGGAGGGGCGTATAGCAATCAGCCCCAGCATTTT. Residues: CASSPRGGAYSNQPQHF. The chain combines TRBV6-2 or TRBV6-3 with TRBJ1-5; tentatively, D is TRBD1 (5 bases). Germline values: CDR1 MNHEY, CDR2 SVGEGT. CDR3 length: 17 amino acids. V lost 6 bases and J lost 0, with 18 bases in between.

V and J are TRBV5-1 and TRBJ2-7; 11 nucleotides line up with TRBD1. The CDR3 totals 15 residues. Germline V gene lookup returns CDR1 SGHRS and CDR2 YFSETQ. The junction had 5 bases not matched to a gene; V was cut back by 2 bases and J by 4 bases. CDR3 protein: CASSLGTGGRYEQYV. CDR3 nucleotide sequence: TGCGCCAGCAGCTTAGGGACAGGGGGAAGATACGAGCAGTACGTC.

CDR3 sequence reads: CASSEPGTGRETQYF. CDR3 in DNA: TGTGCCAGCAGTGAGCCCGGGACAGGGCGTGAGACCCAGTACTTC. V and J are TRBV9 and TRBJ2-5; 9 nucleotides line up with TRBD1. Losses at the gene ends were 5 bases for V and 5 bases for J; bases not matched to a gene: 10. The CDR3 contains 15 residues. CDR1 and CDR2 from the germline V gene are SGDLS and YYNGEE.